Presented here are 8 T cell receptor beta chains from one specimen sequenced in a study of T-cell memory formation after mild COVID-19. In TCRdb, the 5' RACE reads were re-called with MiXCR into one record per CDR3 protein. The sample has hundreds of thousands of distinct CDR3 sequences, 20% to 25% seen once. Sequenced sample: PBMCs or a T cell subset sorted from them (not recorded which). These receptor sequences come from an adult woman who had mild COVID-19 (a few samples of this study predate the infection). Cell type and time point are not known.

This clonotype turned up a few times. The chain's CDR3 is CASSQSAGDTQYF. CDR3 DNA: TGCGCCAGCAGCCAGTCGGCGGGAGATACGCAGTATTTT. This chain connects TRBV4-3 to TRBJ2-3; D is possibly TRBD2 (5 bases). Trimming removed 3 bases from V and 5 bases from J, with 9 bases in between. CDR3 length equals 13 residues. Per germline, CDR1 LGHNA and CDR2 YSLEER.

The chain carries TRBV5-1 and TRBJ2-7; TRBD2 aligns across 11 bases. CDR3 size: 16 residues. Germline V gene sequence: CDR1 SGHRS, CDR2 YFSETQ. V lost 1 base, J lost 2 bases, and 5 bases stayed unmatched. CDR3 protein: CASSLTSGGLTYEQYF. The CDR3, as DNA: TGCGCCAGCAGCTTGACTAGCGGGGGTTTAACCTACGAGCAGTACTTC.

The chain couples TRBV10-3 to TRBJ2-1; D gene unclear. CDR1 ENHRY and CDR2 SYGVKD come from the germline V gene. This CDR3 has 13 amino acids. Trimming removed 5 bases at V and 4 bases at J, with 9 bases between. In DNA form, the CDR3 reads TGTGCCATCAGTCCCGACACTTACAATGAGCAGTTCTTC. As protein: CAISPDTYNEQFF.

This clonotype appeared a few times. V and J are TRBV12-3 or TRBV12-4 and TRBJ1-5; 9 nucleotides match TRBD1. The CDR3 is 17 residues long. The trim removed 1 base at V and 6 bases at J, leaving 10 bases unmatched. The CDR3 bases are TGTGCCAGCAGTTTAGTCCTCGGACAGGGGTGGACTCAGCCCCAGCATTTT. Protein product: CASSLVLGQGWTQPQHF.

This clonotype was detected only a few times. J is TRBJ2-7 and V is TRBV6-5; TRBD1 matches at 7 bases. The ends lost 0 bases at V and 6 bases at J; junction bases unmatched: 5. The CDR3 contains 14 residues. Germline CDR1 and CDR2: MNHEY and SVGAGI. CDR3 region: CASSYSGTGAEQYF. The DNA of the CDR3 is TGTGCCAGCAGTTACTCCGGAACAGGGGCCGAGCAGTACTTC.

This clonotype was detected many times. This chain uses TRBV7-2 with TRBJ2-7; tentative D call: TRBD2 (6 bases). The length of the CDR3 is 16 residues. Trimming took 2 bases from V and 3 from J, leaving 17 bases between them. CDR1 SGHTA and CDR2 FQGNSA come from the germline V gene. The CDR3 loop reads CASSLYHGTRHYEQYF. The CDR3 DNA reads TGTGCCAGCAGCTTATACCACGGGACTCGTCACTACGAGCAGTACTTC.

CDR3 coding DNA: TGTGCCTGCCACAGGGGGCGCGGGTACGAGCAGTACTTC. Its translation is CACHRGRGYEQYF. The chain combines TRBV30 with TRBJ2-7, with TRBD1 matching over 9 bases. Germline loops: CDR1 GTSNPN, CDR2 SVGIG (reference sequence). V lost 6 bases, J lost 4 bases, and 7 bases stayed unmatched. This CDR3 has 13 residues.

J is TRBJ1-6 and V is TRBV19, with 10 bases fitting TRBD1. The CDR3 contains 17 residues. V dropped 2 bases and J dropped 5; count of bases not matched to a gene: 6. Germline assignment: CDR1 LNHDA and CDR2 SQIVND (reference sequence). The DNA of the CDR3 is TGTGCCAGTAGTATACCCCTCGGGACAGGGGATAATTCACCCCTCCACTTT. This gives the protein CASSIPLGTGDNSPLHF. Full variable domain (missing parts from reference TRBV19 and TRBJ1-6): DGGITQSPKYLFRKEGQNVTLSCEQNLNHDAMYWYRQDPGQGLRLIYYSQIVNDFQKGDIAEGYSVSREKKESFPLTVTSAQKNPTAFYLCASSIPLGTGDNSPLHFGNGTRLTVT.